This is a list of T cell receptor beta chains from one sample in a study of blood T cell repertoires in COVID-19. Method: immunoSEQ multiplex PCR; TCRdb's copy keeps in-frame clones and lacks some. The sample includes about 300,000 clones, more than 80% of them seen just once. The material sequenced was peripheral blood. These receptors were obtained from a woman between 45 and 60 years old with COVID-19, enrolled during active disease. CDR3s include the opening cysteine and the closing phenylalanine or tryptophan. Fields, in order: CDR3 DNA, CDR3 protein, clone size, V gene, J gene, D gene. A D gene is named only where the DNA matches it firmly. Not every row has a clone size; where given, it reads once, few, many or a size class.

cdr3_nt: TGTGCCAGCCCAAGGGACTCCGGGGGCAATGAGCAGTTCTTC
cdr3_aa: CASPRDSGGNEQFF
clone_size: .
v_call: TRBV18
j_call: TRBJ2-1
d_call: .

cdr3_nt: TGTGCCAGTAGTCCTGACACCAGGCTCGCAACTAATGAAAAACTGTTTTTT
cdr3_aa: CASSPDTRLATNEKLFF
clone_size: .
v_call: TRBV19
j_call: TRBJ1-4
d_call: .

cdr3_nt: TGTGCCAGCAGTTATAGGTGGCAGGGTAGCGAGACCCAGTACTTC
cdr3_aa: CASSYRWQGSETQYF
clone_size: .
v_call: TRBV6-2/TRBV6-3
j_call: TRBJ2-5
d_call: .

cdr3_nt: TGTGCCAGCAGACCGGGTTCCGTAGACACCATATATTTT
cdr3_aa: CASRPGSVDTIYF
clone_size: .
v_call: TRBV16
j_call: TRBJ1-3
d_call: .

cdr3_nt: TGCGCCAGCAGCCCCCGGGAGACCGGGGAGCTGTTTTTT
cdr3_aa: CASSPRETGELFF
clone_size: .
v_call: TRBV5-1
j_call: TRBJ2-2
d_call: .

cdr3_nt: TGTGCCAGCAGTAAACAGGAAAACACTGAAGCTTTCTTT
cdr3_aa: CASSKQENTEAFF
clone_size: .
v_call: TRBV2
j_call: TRBJ1-1
d_call: .

cdr3_nt: TGTGCCAGCAGCGTACACAGGGTCTCCTACGAGCAGTACTTC
cdr3_aa: CASSVHRVSYEQYF
clone_size: .
v_call: TRBV9
j_call: TRBJ2-7
d_call: .

cdr3_nt: TGCGCCAGCAGCCAAGTTTACACGAGCAATCAGCCCCAGCATTTT
cdr3_aa: CASSQVYTSNQPQHF
clone_size: few
v_call: TRBV4-3
j_call: TRBJ1-5
d_call: .

cdr3_nt: TGCGCCAGCAGCCAAGTGTCTAGCGGCTCCTACGAGCAGTACTTC
cdr3_aa: CASSQVSSGSYEQYF
clone_size: once
v_call: TRBV4-1
j_call: TRBJ2-7
d_call: TRBD2

cdr3_nt: TGTGCCAGCAGCTTATCCCCAGCGGGCGGGGAGAATGAGCAGTTCTTC
cdr3_aa: CASSLSPAGGENEQFF
clone_size: .
v_call: TRBV7-3
j_call: TRBJ2-1
d_call: .

cdr3_nt: TGTGCCAGCAGTGACCAATCCGGGGCAGATACGCAGTATTTT
cdr3_aa: CASSDQSGADTQYF
clone_size: .
v_call: TRBV6-1
j_call: TRBJ2-3
d_call: .

cdr3_nt: TGTGCCACGGGTGGAGCGACCTCCGAGCAGTACTTC
cdr3_aa: CATGGATSEQYF
clone_size: .
v_call: TRBV10-3
j_call: TRBJ2-7
d_call: .

cdr3_nt: TGTGCCAGCAGCTCTATCATTACGTCGGGGGAGCAGTACTTC
cdr3_aa: CASSSIITSGEQYF
clone_size: .
v_call: TRBV6-5
j_call: TRBJ2-7
d_call: .

cdr3_nt: TGCGCCAGCAGCTTGGATCCCCCGGGCGGGGATGGCTACACCTTC
cdr3_aa: CASSLDPPGGDGYTF
clone_size: few
v_call: TRBV5-1
j_call: TRBJ1-2
d_call: .

cdr3_nt: TGTGCCAGCAGTTTCGGGATGCGACAGGGAAAAAGCTACGAGCAGTACTTC
cdr3_aa: CASSFGMRQGKSYEQYF
clone_size: .
v_call: TRBV27
j_call: TRBJ2-7
d_call: TRBD1

cdr3_nt: TGCGCCAGCAACCCACTACCGGGACAGGGGGCTGGGACTGAAGCTTTCTTT
cdr3_aa: CASNPLPGQGAGTEAFF
clone_size: few
v_call: TRBV5-1
j_call: TRBJ1-1
d_call: TRBD1

cdr3_nt: TGCGCCAGCAGCCAAGGTATGGGGGGAGTGGCTGAAGCTTTCTTT
cdr3_aa: CASSQGMGGVAEAFF
clone_size: .
v_call: TRBV4-1
j_call: TRBJ1-1
d_call: .

cdr3_nt: TGTGCCAGCAGCCAAGATGAGGCTAGCGGGAGCTCAGGCACAGATACGCAGTATTTT
cdr3_aa: CASSQDEASGSSGTDTQYF
clone_size: .
v_call: TRBV4-2
j_call: TRBJ2-3
d_call: TRBD2

cdr3_nt: TGTGCCTGGAGTGCCCGGACAGGGGTTCTTCAGCCCCAGCATTTT
cdr3_aa: CAWSARTGVLQPQHF
clone_size: .
v_call: TRBV30
j_call: TRBJ1-5
d_call: TRBD1

cdr3_nt: TGTGCCAGTAGTATAGAGAGGGGGTTCGGAGATCAGCCCCAGCATTTT
cdr3_aa: CASSIERGFGDQPQHF
clone_size: .
v_call: TRBV19
j_call: TRBJ1-5
d_call: .

cdr3_nt: TGTGCCAGCTCACACGGAACCGGGACAGCGGGTGAAAAACTGTTTTTT
cdr3_aa: CASSHGTGTAGEKLFF
clone_size: .
v_call: TRBV18
j_call: TRBJ1-4
d_call: TRBD1

cdr3_nt: TGTGCCAGCAGCTTACGAGGGTCGCTAGCGGCTAGCACAGATACGCAGTATTTT
cdr3_aa: CASSLRGSLAASTDTQYF
clone_size: .
v_call: TRBV7-6
j_call: TRBJ2-3
d_call: TRBD2